This TCR beta chain was obtained from a study of cytomegalovirus exposure and HLA in healthy donors. On this clone: The antigen is unknown.

Both 60 Vbeta primers and 13 Jbeta primers went into the PCR. Data came from immunoSEQ multiplex PCR; TCRdb stores just in-frame clones and leaves some out. This listing includes 70,000 or so clones. V shed 6 bases and J 1 base; nucleotides not matched to a gene: 3. This CDR3 contains 14 residues. Germline CDR1 reads SNHLY; CDR2 reads FYNNEI. Whole-study findings and limits: A missense variant in DCLRE1C was later tied to TCR beta V- and J-gene trimming. The dataset shows that most TCR sequences were rare, while some public TCRs occurred in many donors. Sequencing likely caused a cluster of highly shared sequence variants. TCR beta sequences reportedly predicted the HLA-A and HLA-B alleles of most subjects accurately.

Sequencing was done on a sample of PBMCs. This clonotype was sampled from a man between 35 and 55 years old in good health and CMV-seronegative. V gene TRBV2 combines with J gene TRBJ1-5; TRBD1 agrees at 7 bases. The CDR3 sequence is CASSWDRSNQPQHF. CDR3 in DNA: TGTGCCAGCAGCTGGGACAGAAGCAATCAGCCCCAGCATTTT.